Below are 19 T cell receptor beta chains sequenced from a single sample in a study of early T cells in non-severe SARS-CoV-2 infection. Each CDR3 protein is one row after TCRdb ran MiXCR on the 5' RACE reads. The table shows around 50,000 distinct CDR3 sequences, with around 12% occurring only once. Sequenced sample: whole blood. These TCRs come from an adult who was a healthcare worker with PCR-confirmed SARS-CoV-2 infection or an uninfected control (not recorded which).

The CDR3 protein is CASSGSWFGAFF. CDR3 nucleotide sequence: TGTGCCAGCAGTGGCTCCTGGTTTGGAGCTTTCTTT. This sequence joins TRBV27 and TRBJ1-1; the D is unclear. V was shortened by 5 bases and J by 10 bases, with 14 bases between the two germline ends. CDR3 length: 12 amino acids. CDR1 and CDR2 from the germline V gene are MNHEY and SMNVEV (reference sequence).

As regards this clonotype: A clone one base away is much larger, so this may be a read error. The rearrangement links TRBV7-8 to TRBJ2-7, with 8 bases fitting TRBD1. Germline V lookup: CDR1 SGHVS, CDR2 FQNEAQ. The length of the CDR3 is 15 residues. CDR3 sequence (DNA): TGTGCCAGCAGAGACCCCGGGACAGGATCCTACGAGCTGTACTTC. Translation: CASRDPGTGSYELYF. The full variable domain, with the rest looked up from reference TRBV7-8 and TRBJ2-7, is GAGVSQSPRYKVAKRGQDVALRCDPISGHVSLFWYQQALGQGPEFLTYFQNEAQLDKSGLPSDRFFAERPEGSVSTLKIQRTQQEDSAVYLCASRDPGTGSYELYFGPGTRLTVT.

This clonotype was seen a few times. The rearrangement links TRBV6-5 to TRBJ1-6, with D uncertain. Trimming took 6 bases from V and 4 from J, leaving 19 bases between them. The CDR3 length is 17 residues. Germline CDR1 reads MNHEY; CDR2 reads SVGAGI. In nucleotides, the CDR3 is TGTGCCAGCAGCCCATTCCCCTCAAAATCTTATAATTCACCCCTCCACTTT. Residues: CASSPFPSKSYNSPLHF.

This clonotype has more than one count but fewer than ten. The chain links TRBV24-1 to TRBJ1-2; 7 bases line up with TRBD1. Looked up from germline, CDR1 is KGHDR and CDR2 is SFDVKD. This CDR3 contains 14 residues. With V trimmed by 4 bases and J by 4 bases, 5 bases remained unmatched. CDR3 sequence: CATSEPGTAYGYTF. The CDR3, as DNA: TGTGCCACCAGTGAACCCGGGACAGCCTATGGCTACACCTTC.

The V call is TRBV6-5, the J call TRBJ2-3; either TRBD1 or TRBD2 may supply D (5 bases each). Trimming pared 8 bases from V and 4 bases from J, leaving 10 bases between. Per the germline V gene, CDR1 is MNHEY and CDR2 is SVGAGI. CDR3 size: 12 residues. CDR3 DNA: TGTGCCAGCGGCGTGGGGGCAGATACGCAGTATTTT. Translating it yields CASGVGADTQYF.

This clonotype was seen ten or more times. The chain combines TRBV24-1 with TRBJ2-1; D may match TRBD1 or TRBD2 (5 bases each). The CDR3 has 15 amino acids. The germline CDR1 and CDR2 sequences are KGHDR and SFDVKD. V lost 1 base, J lost 12 bases, and 18 bases lay in between. The CDR3 region is CATSDFPTRGRGQFF. CDR3 DNA: TGTGCCACCAGTGATTTTCCCACGAGGGGTAGGGGGCAGTTCTTC.

This clonotype was seen repeatedly, ten times or more. V gene TRBV11-2 combines with J gene TRBJ2-1, with 10 nucleotides matching TRBD2. Germline CDR1 reads SGHAT; CDR2 reads FQNNGV. This CDR3 contains 16 residues. Trimming took 5 bases from V and 6 from J; bases not matched to a gene: 10. The CDR3: CASSPSSSGSFNEQFF. The CDR3 DNA follows: TGTGCCAGCAGCCCTAGTTCTAGCGGGAGTTTCAATGAGCAGTTCTTC.

The chain uses TRBV29-1 and TRBJ1-2; TRBD1 matches 7 bases. The germline gives CDR1 SQVTM, CDR2 ANQGSEA. This CDR3 has 13 residues. Trimming took 5 bases from V and 0 from J; bases not matched to a gene: 3. The CDR3 is CSVRDSTNYGYTF. The CDR3 DNA sequence: TGCAGCGTTCGGGACAGCACTAACTATGGCTACACCTTC.

This clonotype came up a few times. This chain links TRBV5-1 with TRBJ2-7; 9 bases are shared with TRBD1. Germline CDR1 and CDR2: SGHRS and YFSETQ. The trim removed 3 bases at V and 0 bases at J, leaving 1 base unmatched. The CDR3 contains 14 residues. DNA for the CDR3: TGCGCCAGCAGCTCGACAGGGGGCTCCTACGAGCAGTACTTC. Amino acids: CASSSTGGSYEQYF.

Only a few counts were recorded for this clonotype. The J gene is TRBJ2-1, the V gene TRBV28; D is unresolved. CDR3 length equals 12 residues. The V gene's germline CDR1 is MDHEN and CDR2 SYDVKM. With 5 bases removed from V and 9 bases from J, the gap between germline ends came to 11 bases. Here the CDR3 DNA reads TGTGCCAGCAGTCTACAGTACGGTGAGCAGTTCTTC. The encoded protein is CASSLQYGEQFF.

The chain couples TRBV5-1 to TRBJ2-2; unclear D gene. The CDR3 extends over 14 amino acids. V was cut by 3 bases and J by 1 base, with 7 bases left in between. CDR1 and CDR2 from the germline V gene are SGHRS and YFSETQ. The CDR3 spells CASSSSGNTGELFF. The CDR3 DNA follows: TGCGCCAGCAGCTCCTCCGGGAACACCGGGGAGCTGTTTTTT.

This clonotype occurred a few times. The J gene is TRBJ2-5, the V gene TRBV3-1, with 9 bases fitting TRBD2. After removal of 0 bases from V and 4 bases from J, the junction contained 6 bases not matched to a gene. From germline, CDR1 is LGHDT and CDR2 YNNKEL (reference sequence). CDR3 length equals 16 residues. CDR3 loop: CASSQDILAGPETQYF. The CDR3 nucleotides read TGTGCCAGCAGCCAAGATATCCTAGCGGGACCAGAGACCCAGTACTTC.

This clonotype came up many times. The chain couples TRBV12-3 or TRBV12-4 to TRBJ1-2; 7 bases match TRBD1. Trimming at V came to 6 bases and at J to 5 bases, leaving 9 bases not matched to a gene. CDR3 length: 14 amino acids. The CDR3 nucleotides read TGTGCCAGCAGACAAGGGGGCGGGACGTATGGCTACACCTTC. It yields the protein CASRQGGGTYGYTF.

This clonotype was observed many times. The chain is built from TRBV12-3 or TRBV12-4 and TRBJ2-7; 7 bases match TRBD2. The length of the CDR3 is 11 residues. J was trimmed by 9 bases and V by 5 bases; bases with no gene match: 4. The CDR3 bases are TGTGCCAGCAGTCATGGGGGGGTGCAGTACTTC. This encodes CASSHGGVQYF.

The V call is TRBV10-3, the J call TRBJ1-1; a weak D match, TRBD1 (5 bases). Germline V gene data show CDR1 as ENHRY and CDR2 as SYGVKD. There are 16 residues in the CDR3. Trimming cost V 6 bases and J 4 bases, with 21 bases left between them. CDR3 region: CAISHGRQGLVTEAFF. The CDR3 region has the DNA TGTGCCATCAGCCATGGGAGGCAGGGTTTGGTCACTGAAGCTTTCTTT.

This clonotype turned up a few times. This chain uses TRBV11-2 with TRBJ1-5; no clear D. Trimming shortened V by 3 bases and J by 7 bases, and 13 bases separated the two germline ends. Germline CDR1 reads SGHAT; CDR2 reads FQNNGV. The CDR3 runs 14 residues. The CDR3 nucleotides are TGTGCCAGCAGCTTGGACGGCGGGCACCAGCCCCAGCATTTT. It translates to CASSLDGGHQPQHF.

There are many counts of this clonotype. The rearrangement joins TRBV5-1 to TRBJ2-1, with D possibly being TRBD2 (6 bases). This CDR3 is built from 15 residues. The germline CDR1 and CDR2 sequences are SGHRS and YFSETQ. V gave up 3 bases and J gave up 0 bases, with 10 bases separating them. CDR3: CASSWEASSYNEQFF. In DNA, the CDR3 is TGCGCCAGCAGCTGGGAGGCGTCCTCCTACAATGAGCAGTTCTTC.

Many counts were recorded for this clonotype. The genes are TRBV11-2 and TRBJ1-2; D not certain. V was trimmed by 5 bases and J by 8 bases, leaving 18 bases between them. Germline assignment: CDR1 SGHAT and CDR2 FQNNGV. This CDR3 has 14 amino acids. The CDR3: CASSTRAPGEGYTF. For the CDR3, the DNA is TGTGCCAGCAGCACGCGGGCCCCGGGAGAGGGCTACACCTTC.

This clonotype came up many times. The chain couples TRBV7-3 to TRBJ1-2; 7 nucleotides line up with TRBD1. This CDR3 contains 15 residues. Germline CDR1 is SGHTA and CDR2 is FQGTGA. Germline trimming cut 5 bases from V and 8 bases from J; bases unmatched to any gene: 14. CDR3 sequence (DNA): TGTGCCAGCAGCCCTAGCCAGGGGGACCGCCTGGGCTACACCTTC. It codes for CASSPSQGDRLGYTF.